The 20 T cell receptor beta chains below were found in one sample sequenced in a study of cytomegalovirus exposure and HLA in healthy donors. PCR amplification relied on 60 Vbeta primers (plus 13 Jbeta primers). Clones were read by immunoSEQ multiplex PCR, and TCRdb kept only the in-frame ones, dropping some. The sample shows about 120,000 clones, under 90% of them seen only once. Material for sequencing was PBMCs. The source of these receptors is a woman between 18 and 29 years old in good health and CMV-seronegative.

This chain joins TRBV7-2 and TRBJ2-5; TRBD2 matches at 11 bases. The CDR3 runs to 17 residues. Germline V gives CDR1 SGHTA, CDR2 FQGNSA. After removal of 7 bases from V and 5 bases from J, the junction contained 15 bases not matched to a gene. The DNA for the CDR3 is TGTGCCAGCAACAAATTTAGCGGGAGGGCCGGGGGGGAGACCCAGTACTTC. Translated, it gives CASNKFSGRAGGETQYF.

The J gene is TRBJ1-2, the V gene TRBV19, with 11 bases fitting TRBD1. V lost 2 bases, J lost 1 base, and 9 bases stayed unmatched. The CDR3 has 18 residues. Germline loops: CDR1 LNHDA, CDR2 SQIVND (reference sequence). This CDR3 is CASSILTLGQGVNYGYTF. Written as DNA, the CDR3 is TGTGCCAGTAGTATACTGACCCTGGGACAGGGGGTTAACTATGGCTACACCTTC. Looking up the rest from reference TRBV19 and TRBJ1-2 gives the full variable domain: DGGITQSPKYLFRKEGQNVTLSCEQNLNHDAMYWYRQDPGQGLRLIYYSQIVNDFQKGDIAEGYSVSREKKESFPLTVTSAQKNPTAFYLCASSILTLGQGVNYGYTFGSGTRLTVV.

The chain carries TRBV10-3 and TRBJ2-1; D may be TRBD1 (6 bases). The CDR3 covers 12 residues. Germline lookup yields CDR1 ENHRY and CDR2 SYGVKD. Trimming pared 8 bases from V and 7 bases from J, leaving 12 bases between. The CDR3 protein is CAIGAQGNEQFF. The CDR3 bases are TGTGCCATCGGTGCGCAGGGGAATGAGCAGTTCTTC.

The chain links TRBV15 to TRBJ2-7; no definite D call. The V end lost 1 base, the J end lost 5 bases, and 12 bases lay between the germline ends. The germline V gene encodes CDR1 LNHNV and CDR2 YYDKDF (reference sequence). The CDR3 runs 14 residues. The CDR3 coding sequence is TGTGCCACCAGCAGAGTAATGGTCCTAGACGAGCAGTACTTC. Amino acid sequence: CATSRVMVLDEQYF.

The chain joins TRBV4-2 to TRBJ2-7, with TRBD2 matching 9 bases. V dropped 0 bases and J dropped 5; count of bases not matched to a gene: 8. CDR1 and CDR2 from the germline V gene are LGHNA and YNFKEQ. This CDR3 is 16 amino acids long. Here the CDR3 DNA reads TGTGCCAGCAGCCAAGATAAGGCTAGCGGGACCGACGAGCAGTACTTC. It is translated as CASSQDKASGTDEQYF.

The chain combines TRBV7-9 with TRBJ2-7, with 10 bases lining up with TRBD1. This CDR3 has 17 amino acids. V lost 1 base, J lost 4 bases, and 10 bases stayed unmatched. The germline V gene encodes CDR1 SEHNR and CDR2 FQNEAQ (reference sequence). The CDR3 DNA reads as TGTGCCAGCAGCTTAGGGACAGGGGGAATTGGGTCGTACGAGCAGTACGTC. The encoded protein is CASSLGTGGIGSYEQYV.

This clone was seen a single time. The CDR3 reads CASRSTPYSNQPQHF. Here the CDR3 DNA reads TGTGCCAGCAGGTCAACACCTTATAGCAATCAGCCCCAGCATTTT. The genes are TRBV7-8 and TRBJ1-5; D not resolved. The germline V gene has CDR1 SGHVS and CDR2 FQNEAQ. V lost 6 bases to trimming and J lost 0 bases, with 12 bases between them. The CDR3 covers 15 residues.

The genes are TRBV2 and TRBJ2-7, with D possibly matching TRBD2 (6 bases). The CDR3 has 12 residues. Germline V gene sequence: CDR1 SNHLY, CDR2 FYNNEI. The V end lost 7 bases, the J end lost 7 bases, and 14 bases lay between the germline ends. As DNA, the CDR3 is TGTGCCAGCAAGCCCCGTGGAGGGGAGCAGTACTTC. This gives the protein CASKPRGGEQYF.

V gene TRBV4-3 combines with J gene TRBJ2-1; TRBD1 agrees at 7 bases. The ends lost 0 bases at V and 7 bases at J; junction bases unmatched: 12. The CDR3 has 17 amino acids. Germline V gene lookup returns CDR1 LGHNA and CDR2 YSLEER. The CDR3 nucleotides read TGCGCCAGCAGCCAAGACCCCCAGGGGGTGATCTTAAATGAGCAGTTCTTC. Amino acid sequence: CASSQDPQGVILNEQFF.

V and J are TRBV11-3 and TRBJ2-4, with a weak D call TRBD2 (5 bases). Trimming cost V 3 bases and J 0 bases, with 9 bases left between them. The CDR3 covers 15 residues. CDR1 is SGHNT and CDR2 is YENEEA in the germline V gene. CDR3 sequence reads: CASSFGVIAKNIQYF. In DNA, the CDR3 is TGTGCCAGCAGCTTCGGGGTAATAGCCAAAAACATTCAGTACTTC.

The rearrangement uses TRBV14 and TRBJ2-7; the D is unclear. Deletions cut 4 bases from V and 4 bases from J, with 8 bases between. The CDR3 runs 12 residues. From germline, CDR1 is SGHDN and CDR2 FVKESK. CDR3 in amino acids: CASSRQFYEQYF. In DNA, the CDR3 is TGTGCCAGCAGCCGGCAGTTTTACGAGCAGTACTTC.

The CDR3 DNA sequence: TGTGCCAGCAAGGGGACAGGGCTAAGAGGCGGGAATCAGCCCCAGCATTTT. Translating it yields CASKGTGLRGGNQPQHF. The chain carries TRBV28 and TRBJ1-5, with 9 bases lining up with TRBD1. Trimming at V came to 7 bases and at J to 4 bases, leaving 14 bases not matched to a gene. In germline, CDR1 is MDHEN, CDR2 SYDVKM. The CDR3 has 17 amino acids.

The chain's CDR3 is CASSLDTQNEKLFF. Written as DNA, the CDR3 is TGCGCCAGCAGCTTGGACACACAAAATGAAAAACTGTTTTTT. The chain is built from TRBV5-1 and TRBJ1-4; D not resolved. The V and J ends lost 0 bases and 5 bases respectively, with 8 bases between them. CDR3 length: 14 amino acids. Germline loops: CDR1 SGHRS, CDR2 YFSETQ. Filled out from reference TRBV5-1 and TRBJ1-4, the complete variable domain reads KAGVTQTPRYLIKTRGQQVTLSCSPISGHRSVSWYQQTPGQGLQFLFEYFSETQRNKGNFPGRFSGRQFSNSRSEMNVSTLELGDSALYLCASSLDTQNEKLFFGSGTQLSVL.

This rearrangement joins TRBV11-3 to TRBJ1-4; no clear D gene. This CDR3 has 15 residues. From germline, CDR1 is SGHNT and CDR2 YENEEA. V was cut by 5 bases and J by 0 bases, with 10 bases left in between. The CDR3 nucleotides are TGTGCCAGCAGCCCTGAGTCTTCAACTAATGAAAAACTGTTTTTT. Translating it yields CASSPESSTNEKLFF.

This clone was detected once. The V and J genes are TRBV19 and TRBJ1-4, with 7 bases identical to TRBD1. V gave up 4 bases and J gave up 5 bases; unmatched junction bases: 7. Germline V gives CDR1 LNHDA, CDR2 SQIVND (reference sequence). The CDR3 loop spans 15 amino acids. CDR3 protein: CASSTRDSSNEKLFF. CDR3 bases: TGTGCCAGTAGTACCAGGGACAGTTCGAATGAAAAACTGTTTTTT. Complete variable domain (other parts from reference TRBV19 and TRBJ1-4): DGGITQSPKYLFRKEGQNVTLSCEQNLNHDAMYWYRQDPGQGLRLIYYSQIVNDFQKGDIAEGYSVSREKKESFPLTVTSAQKNPTAFYLCASSTRDSSNEKLFFGSGTQLSVL.

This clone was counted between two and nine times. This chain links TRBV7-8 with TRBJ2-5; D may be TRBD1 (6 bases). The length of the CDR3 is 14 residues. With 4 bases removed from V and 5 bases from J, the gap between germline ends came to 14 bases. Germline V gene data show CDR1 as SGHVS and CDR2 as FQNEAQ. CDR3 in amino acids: CASSSQGSRETQYF. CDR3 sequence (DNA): TGTGCCAGCAGCTCGCAGGGGTCTAGGGAGACCCAGTACTTC.

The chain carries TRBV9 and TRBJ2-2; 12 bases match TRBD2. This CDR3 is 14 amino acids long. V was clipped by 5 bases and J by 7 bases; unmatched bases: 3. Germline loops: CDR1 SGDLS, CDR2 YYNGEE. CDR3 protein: CASSLAGGVGELFF. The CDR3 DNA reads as TGTGCCAGCAGTCTAGCGGGAGGGGTCGGGGAGCTGTTTTTT.

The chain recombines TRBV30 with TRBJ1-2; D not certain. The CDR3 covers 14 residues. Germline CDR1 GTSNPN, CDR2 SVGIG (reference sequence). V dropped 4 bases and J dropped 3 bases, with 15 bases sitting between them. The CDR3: CAWTKVRAHYGYTF. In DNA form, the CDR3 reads TGTGCCTGGACCAAGGTGCGGGCTCACTATGGCTACACCTTC. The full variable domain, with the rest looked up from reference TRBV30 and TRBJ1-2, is SQTIHQWPATLVQPVGSPLSLECTVEGTSNPNLYWYRQAAGRGLQLLFYSVGIGQISSEVPQNLSASRPQDRQFILSSKKLLLSDSGFYLCAWTKVRAHYGYTFGSGTRLTVV.

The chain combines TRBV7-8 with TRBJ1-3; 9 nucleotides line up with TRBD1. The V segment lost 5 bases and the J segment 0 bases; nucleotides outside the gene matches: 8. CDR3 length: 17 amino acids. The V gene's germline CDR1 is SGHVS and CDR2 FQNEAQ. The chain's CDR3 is CASSTRDRASSGNTIYF. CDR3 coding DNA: TGTGCCAGCAGCACCCGGGACAGGGCAAGCTCTGGAAACACCATATATTTT.

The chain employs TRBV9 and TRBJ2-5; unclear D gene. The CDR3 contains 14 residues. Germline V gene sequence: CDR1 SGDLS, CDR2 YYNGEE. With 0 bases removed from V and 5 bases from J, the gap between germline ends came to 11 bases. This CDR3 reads CASSVGPSRETQYF. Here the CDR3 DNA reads TGTGCCAGCAGCGTAGGTCCCTCGAGGGAGACCCAGTACTTC.